This T cell receptor beta chain stems from a study of naive and memory T cell subsets. As for this clonotype: Its antigen is currently unknown.

Study-level results: In naive cells, over 95% of TCR sequences were seen only once.

Both TRBC1 and TRBC2 were covered by a beta constant-region primer of two equimolar oligonucleotides. The cDNA 3' end received a ligated single-stranded oligonucleotide carrying the SP2 primer and a 12-nucleotide UMI. TCRdb re-called the UMI-ligation and nested PCR reads with MiXCR, one entry per CDR3 protein. Here the sample spans some 83,000 distinct CDR3 sequences, around 13% being singletons. V lost 0 bases and J 4 bases, leaving 16 bases between the germline ends. The CDR3 sequence is 15 residues long. Germline CDR1 is DFQATT and CDR2 is SNEGSKA (reference sequence). Cells stained for CD3, CD4, CD8, CD45RA and CD27 were sorted into four subsets.

Sample: central memory CD4+ T cells from blood. The sequence came from a human donor in good health. The chain employs TRBV20-1 and TRBJ2-7; possibly TRBD1 for D (6 bases). CDR3 coding DNA: TGCAGTGCTAGAGACCGGGACACTTCTGCGTACGAGCAGTACTTC. Translation gives CSARDRDTSAYEQYF.